The 23 T cell receptor beta chains given below trace back to one sample, sequenced in a study of shared clonotypes between healthy human individuals. Repertoires were generated with immunoSEQ multiplex PCR, while TCRdb's copy carries only in-frame clones and drops some. Of roughly 2.1 million clones in the sample, more than 85% were seen once. Naive CD8 cells lacked CD45RO, underwent positive selection for CCR7 and left out terminally differentiated effector memory CD45RA+ cells. The sequencing input was naive CD8+ T cells from PBMCs. Receptors were obtained from a man younger than 35 in good health. Some clones in this sample may be carry-over from other donors' samples.

This clone is a singleton in its sample. The rearrangement links TRBV5-1 to TRBJ2-1; D may be TRBD1 (5 bases). The CDR3 contains 16 residues. The V gene's germline CDR1 is SGHRS and CDR2 YFSETQ. V lost 3 bases to trimming and J lost 1 base, with 14 bases between them. CDR3 coding DNA: TGCGCCAGCAGCTACGGACAAGGGCCATCCTACAATGAGCAGTTCTTC. Protein product: CASSYGQGPSYNEQFF. The entire variable domain, with the rest obtained from reference TRBV5-1 and TRBJ2-1, is as follows: KAGVTQTPRYLIKTRGQQVTLSCSPISGHRSVSWYQQTPGQGLQFLFEYFSETQRNKGNFPGRFSGRQFSNSRSEMNVSTLELGDSALYLCASSYGQGPSYNEQFFGPGTRLTVL.

This chain links TRBV9 with TRBJ2-2, with TRBD2 as a possible D gene (5 bases). Germline assignment: CDR1 SGDLS and CDR2 YYNGEE. V lost 3 bases to trimming and J lost 5 bases, with 14 bases between them. The length of the CDR3 is 15 residues. The CDR3: CASSDLKGATGELFF. DNA for the CDR3: TGTGCCAGCAGCGATCTTAAGGGAGCGACCGGGGAGCTGTTTTTT.

The CDR3 is CASSLLPDTGDGYTF. The CDR3 nucleotides are TGTGCCAGCAGTTTATTACCCGACACAGGGGATGGCTACACCTTC. The chain combines TRBV28 with TRBJ1-2; 7 positions match TRBD1. CDR3 size: 15 residues. CDR1 and CDR2 (germline): MDHEN, SYDVKM. V shed 1 base and J 6 bases; nucleotides not matched to a gene: 8.

The chain carries TRBV29-1 and TRBJ1-3; 9 nucleotides line up with TRBD1. This CDR3 is built from 17 residues. CDR1 is SQVTM, CDR2 ANQGSEA, per germline. The J segment lost 0 bases and the V segment lost 5 bases, leaving 11 bases of the junction unmatched. The DNA for the CDR3 is TGCAGCGTTATTGGCAAGGGGACAGGGCCCTCTGGAAACACCATATATTTT. Translating gives CSVIGKGTGPSGNTIYF.

The CDR3 region is CASSPRQGASVINEKLFF. The CDR3 coding sequence is TGTGCCAGCAGCCCGAGGCAGGGGGCCTCGGTTATTAATGAAAAACTGTTTTTT. The chain has TRBV7-2 and TRBJ1-4; 8 bases fit TRBD1. The CDR3 runs to 18 residues. V shed 5 bases and J 4 bases; nucleotides not matched to a gene: 15. CDR1 and CDR2 from the germline V gene are SGHTA and FQGNSA. The full variable domain, completed using reference TRBV7-2 and TRBJ1-4, is GAGVSQSPSNKVTEKGKDVELRCDPISGHTALYWYRQSLGQGLEFLIYFQGNSAPDKSGLPSDRFSAERTGGSVSTLTIQRTQQEDSAVYLCASSPRQGASVINEKLFFGSGTQLSVL.

The V call is TRBV27, the J call TRBJ2-1; D is possibly TRBD2 (6 bases). The CDR3 loop spans 15 amino acids. Germline-derived CDR1 and CDR2 are MNHEY and SMNVEV (reference sequence). The V end lost 2 bases, the J end lost 3 bases, and 11 bases lay between the germline ends. CDR3 DNA sequence: TGTGCCAGCAGTTTACCGGGAGTCTACTACAATGAGCAGTTCTTC. Translating it yields CASSLPGVYYNEQFF.

The chain carries TRBV19 and TRBJ2-1; possible D gene TRBD1, 6 bases. The CDR3 runs 12 residues. Trimming shortened V by 7 bases and J by 6 bases, and 10 bases separated the two germline ends. Germline CDR1 is LNHDA and CDR2 is SQIVND (reference sequence). The CDR3 DNA follows: TGTGCCAGTACCCTAGGGGGCAATGAGCAGTTCTTC. It codes for CASTLGGNEQFF. The full variable domain, rest sourced from reference TRBV19 and TRBJ2-1, is DGGITQSPKYLFRKEGQNVTLSCEQNLNHDAMYWYRQDPGQGLRLIYYSQIVNDFQKGDIAEGYSVSREKKESFPLTVTSAQKNPTAFYLCASTLGGNEQFFGPGTRLTVL.

The chain is built from TRBV29-1 and TRBJ2-7; D call uncertain. V gave up 1 base and J gave up 3 bases, with 16 bases separating them. The germline V gene has CDR1 SQVTM and CDR2 ANQGSEA. The CDR3 spans 15 residues. The CDR3 reads CSVEVATRTFYEQYF. The CDR3 DNA sequence: TGCAGCGTTGAAGTTGCCACGCGGACCTTCTACGAGCAGTACTTC.

The CDR3 bases are TGTGCCAGCAGCTTGAACCTAGCGGGAGGGCCCTACGAGCAGTACTTC. Translated, it gives CASSLNLAGGPYEQYF. V is TRBV11-2 and J is TRBJ2-7; TRBD2 matches 12 bases. The CDR3 runs to 16 residues. V shed 3 bases, J shed 2 bases, and the junction held 5 bases outside the gene matches. CDR1 SGHAT and CDR2 FQNNGV come from the germline V gene.

Written as DNA, the CDR3 is TGCGCCAGCAGCCAAGATCCCGTGGTGAGCACAGATACGCAGTATTTT. Amino acid sequence: CASSQDPVVSTDTQYF. The chain uses TRBV4-1 and TRBJ2-3; unclear D gene. V lost 0 bases and J 0 bases, leaving 10 bases between the germline ends. CDR3 length: 16 amino acids. CDR1 MGHRA and CDR2 YSYEKL come from the germline V gene.

A note on this clone: The sample holds other DNA sequences that translate to the same CDR3. V usage is TRBV7-2 and J usage is TRBJ2-1, with 14 nucleotides matching TRBD2. The CDR3 length is 16 residues. Germline assignment: CDR1 SGHTA and CDR2 FQGNSA. V gave up 5 bases and J gave up 4 bases; unmatched junction bases: 4. CDR3 sequence reads: CASSLRTSGRYNEQFF. The CDR3 DNA reads as TGTGCCAGCAGCCTGAGGACTAGCGGGAGGTACAATGAGCAGTTCTTC.

This rearrangement joins TRBV5-8 to TRBJ2-7; D remains ambiguous. This CDR3 contains 14 residues. The germline V gene encodes CDR1 SGHTS and CDR2 YDEGEE. V lost 4 bases to trimming and J lost 4 bases, with 15 bases between them. CDR3 bases: TGTGCCAGCAGCCTGGGCAGGCTTAGGTACGAGCAGTACTTC. The encoded protein is CASSLGRLRYEQYF.

This clone was recorded only once. The chain couples TRBV9 to TRBJ2-1, with D maybe TRBD2 (6 bases). Per the germline V gene, CDR1 is SGDLS and CDR2 is YYNGEE. The ends were cut back, 7 bases at V and 3 bases at J, with 20 bases in the middle. The CDR3 extends over 16 amino acids. The CDR3 nucleotides are TGTGCCAGCGAGGCCGGGGGACTGTCGGGCTACAATGAGCAGTTCTTC. Protein: CASEAGGLSGYNEQFF.

V usage is TRBV19 and J usage is TRBJ2-3; no clear D. V dropped 4 bases and J dropped 0 bases, with 8 bases sitting between them. Germline values: CDR1 LNHDA, CDR2 SQIVND (reference sequence). The CDR3 has 14 residues. In DNA, the CDR3 is TGTGCCAGTAGTAGCGTCTCTAGCACAGATACGCAGTATTTT. Translation gives CASSSVSSTDTQYF.

This clone occurred once. The sample holds other DNA sequences that translate to the same CDR3. V usage is TRBV5-1 and J usage is TRBJ2-7; D not resolved. This CDR3 has 13 residues. Trimming cost V 2 bases and J 2 bases, with 8 bases left between them. The germline CDR1 and CDR2 sequences are SGHRS and YFSETQ. The CDR3 sequence is CASSLRVPYEQYF. The CDR3 nucleotides are TGCGCCAGCAGCTTACGGGTTCCCTACGAGCAGTACTTC.

Here the CDR3 reads CASSESKLKGTSSSYNEQFF. The DNA of the CDR3 is TGTGCCAGCAGTGAATCTAAGCTGAAAGGGACTAGCAGCTCCTACAATGAGCAGTTCTTC. The chain recombines TRBV2 with TRBJ2-1; TRBD2 aligns across 9 bases. Germline V lookup: CDR1 SNHLY, CDR2 FYNNEI. V was pared by 2 bases and J by 0 bases, with 14 bases of the junction left unmatched. The CDR3 length is 20 residues. Full variable domain (outside the CDR3, taken from reference TRBV2 and TRBJ2-1): EPEVTQTPSHQVTQMGQEVILRCVPISNHLYFYWYRQILGQKVEFLVSFYNNEISEKSEIFDDQFSVERPDGSNFTLKIRSTKLEDSAMYFCASSESKLKGTSSSYNEQFFGPGTRLTVL.

This chain links TRBV7-6 with TRBJ2-7, with TRBD2 matching 8 bases. V lost 1 base to trimming and J lost 3 bases; unmatched junction nucleotides: 5. The CDR3 has 15 residues. CDR1 and CDR2 from the germline V gene are SGHVS and FNYEAQ. The CDR3 nucleotides are TGTGCCAGCAGCTTAGGGGCGGGAGGCAACTACGAGCAGTACTTC. This encodes CASSLGAGGNYEQYF. Filled out from reference TRBV7-6 and TRBJ2-7, the complete variable domain reads GAGVSQSPRYKVTKRGQDVALRCDPISGHVSLYWYRQALGQGPEFLTYFNYEAQQDKSGLPNDRFSAERPEGSISTLTIQRTEQRDSAMYRCASSLGAGGNYEQYFGPGTRLTVT.

A remark on this clone: A much larger clonotype is one base distant, so this may be a read error. The chain couples TRBV28 to TRBJ2-2; no clear D gene. The CDR3 consists of 12 residues. V was cut by 6 bases and J by 2 bases, with 4 bases left in between. Germline assignment: CDR1 MDHEN and CDR2 SYDVKM. CDR3 bases: TGTGCCAGCAGCGACAACACCGGGGAGCTGTTTTTT. This translates into CASSDNTGELFF.

The J gene is TRBJ1-2, the V gene TRBV28; D not certain. The CDR3 length is 13 residues. CDR1 is MDHEN and CDR2 is SYDVKM in the germline V gene. Deletions cut 3 bases from V and 1 base from J, with 6 bases between. The CDR3 is CASSFPDNYGYTF. CDR3 sequence (DNA): TGTGCCAGCAGTTTTCCAGATAACTATGGCTACACCTTC.

This clone has only one observation. The V call is TRBV4-3, the J call TRBJ2-2; D unresolved. V shed 1 base and J shed 2 bases, with 8 bases lying between them. Germline CDR1 and CDR2: LGHNA and YSLEER. This CDR3 has 15 amino acids. CDR3 sequence reads: CASSQVSDNTGELFF. CDR3 sequence (DNA): TGCGCCAGCAGCCAAGTTTCAGATAACACCGGGGAGCTGTTTTTT.

This clone was detected only once. V usage is TRBV4-1 and J usage is TRBJ1-1, with D hard to call. The CDR3 totals 15 residues. Trimming removed 0 bases from V and 0 bases from J, with 8 bases in between. Germline CDR1 and CDR2: MGHRA and YSYEKL. Here the CDR3 reads CASSQELSLNTEAFF. Here the CDR3 DNA reads TGCGCCAGCAGCCAAGAGCTCAGCTTGAACACTGAAGCTTTCTTT.

J is TRBJ2-1 and V is TRBV5-6; possibly TRBD2 for D (6 bases). This CDR3 has 13 amino acids. Trimming shortened V by 4 bases and J by 9 bases, and 14 bases separated the two germline ends. The germline V gene encodes CDR1 SGHDT and CDR2 YYEEEE. CDR3 coding DNA: TGTGCCAGCAGCGTCCGACTGGGGGGTGAGCAGTTCTTC. Its protein product is CASSVRLGGEQFF.

The genes are TRBV7-9 and TRBJ2-2; no clear D gene. V lost 8 bases, J lost 8 bases, and 12 bases lay in between. Germline values: CDR1 SEHNR, CDR2 FQNEAQ (reference sequence). This CDR3 contains 12 residues. Here the CDR3 DNA reads TGTGCCAGCGGACGCCCCACTGGGGAGCTGTTTTTT. Encoded protein: CASGRPTGELFF. The whole variable domain, filled in from reference TRBV7-9 and TRBJ2-2, reads DTGVSQNPRHKITKRGQNVTFRCDPISEHNRLYWYRQTLGQGPEFLTYFQNEAQLEKSRLLSDRFSAERPKGSFSTLEIQRTEQGDSAMYLCASGRPTGELFFGEGSRLTVL.